This T cell receptor (beta chain) appears in the sequencing data of a study of post-analysis software for immune sequencing data. Study-level points and caveats: About five TRBV segments were more frequent in patients than controls; TRBV5-6, TRBV5-1 and TRBV20-1 belonged to this group.

Notes on this clonotype: Its antigen is still unknown.

Each TCR beta cDNA library carried unique molecular identifiers. TCRdb analysed the PCR reads with MiXCR anew, one entry per CDR3 protein. The sample has a few hundred thousand distinct CDR3 sequences; around 33% are singletons. V lost 5 bases to trimming and J lost 2 bases, with 15 bases between them. The CDR3 runs 16 residues. In germline, CDR1 is SGHTA, CDR2 FQGTGA. The receptor comes from a girl aged 5 to 17 with multiple sclerosis. The V call is TRBV7-3, the J call TRBJ2-2, with D tentatively TRBD1 (6 bases). Sequencing input: blood. The CDR3 nucleotides are TGTGCCAGCAGCCCACACGGGACACTAAACACCGGGGAGCTGTTTTTT. Translating gives CASSPHGTLNTGELFF.